This T cell receptor beta chain came from a study of blood T cell repertoires in COVID-19. Profiled with immunoSEQ multiplex PCR; TCRdb holds only in-frame clones, not every one. The sample includes 110,000 or so clones, over 80% of them seen just once. The V and J ends lost 4 bases and 6 bases, in that order; junction bases with no gene match: 9. Germline loops: CDR1 LNHDA, CDR2 SQIVND (reference sequence). The CDR3 sequence is 15 residues long. V is TRBV19 and J is TRBJ1-2; TRBD1 agrees at 9 bases. Sequencing used peripheral blood. The TCR comes from a woman in her sixties or seventies with acute or convalescent COVID-19. This CDR3 is CASSKTGTGRHGYTF. CDR3 DNA: TGTGCCAGTAGTAAAACCGGGACAGGGAGGCATGGCTACACCTTC.